This record covers a single T cell receptor (beta chain). What it binds is not known. The PCR was carried out with 60 Vbeta primers and 13 Jbeta primers. In the study's own analysis: About 10 million of about 80 million unique TCR beta chains were shared, per a later count. Libraries were prepared by immunoSEQ multiplex PCR; TCRdb keeps only in-frame clonotypes and omits some of them. The V and J calls and the clone size are those of that table, but D and trimming were determined from the DNA. Seen here are approximately 160,000 clones, around 80% observed once, and the top ten hold more than 1.5%. This entry belongs to a study of cytomegalovirus exposure and HLA in healthy donors. General observations from the study: Cytomegalovirus-associated TCR beta chains were listed, numbering 164.

V was shortened by 2 bases and J by 4 bases, with 18 bases between the two germline ends. Germline V lookup: CDR1 SGDLS, CDR2 YYNGEE. CDR3 length equals 16 residues. Sequencing input: PBMCs. The chain has TRBV9 and TRBJ1-1; D gene uncertain. The sequence derives from a human donor in good health. In DNA form, the CDR3 reads TGTGCCAGCAGCGTGAGGGCGGGCGAGGCAGGCACTGAAGCTTTCTTT. It is translated as CASSVRAGEAGTEAFF. Based on the CDR3 plus reference TRBV9 and TRBJ1-1, the full variable domain is DSGVTQTPKHLITATGQRVTLRCSPRSGDLSVYWYQQSLDQGLQFLIQYYNGEERAKGNILERFSAQQFPDLHSELNLSSLELGDSALYFCASSVRAGEAGTEAFFGQGTRLTVV.